One and the same sample provided the 5 T cell receptor beta chains below, sequenced in a study of blood T cell repertoires in COVID-19 (dated by TCRdb to between 2020 and 2021). Library generation was performed with the immunoSEQ multiplex PCR assay. TCRdb obtained this table from immuneACCESS and retained in-frame rearrangements with V and J assigned. These tables miss some clones; where compared with another copy, unresolved V genes account for less than half of the shortfall, and the remainder is unexplained. The table for this sample lists approximately 110,000 clones; about 91% of them were counted only once. The ten largest clones take up nearly 0.9% of the sample. Sequenced material: peripheral blood. The receptors come from a woman between 45 and 60 years old with active or convalescent COVID-19.

This chain links TRBV28 with TRBJ2-5; 10 bases line up with TRBD2. This CDR3 is 15 amino acids long. The junction had 4 bases not matched to a gene; V was cut back by 5 bases and J by 1 base. The germline CDR1 and CDR2 sequences are MDHEN and SYDVKM. The CDR3: CASSGSGGAQETQYF. The CDR3 DNA reads as TGTGCCAGCAGTGGAAGCGGGGGGGCCCAAGAGACCCAGTACTTC.

The chain joins TRBV5-1 to TRBJ2-1; 7 bases agree with TRBD2. Germline CDR1 reads SGHRS; CDR2 reads YFSETQ. The CDR3 contains 17 residues. Trimming removed 0 bases from V and 10 bases from J; junction bases left unmatched: 16. CDR3 amino acids: CASSLAVAGEHAGEQFF. The CDR3 DNA is TGCGCCAGCAGCTTGGCGGTTGCGGGAGAGCACGCGGGCGAGCAGTTCTTC.

The chain combines TRBV30 with TRBJ2-1; 9 nucleotides align to TRBD1. This CDR3 comprises 15 residues. J was trimmed by 8 bases and V by 0 bases; bases with no gene match: 8. Germline CDR1 GTSNPN, CDR2 SVGIG (reference sequence). The CDR3 nucleotides read TGTGCCTGGAGTGTTCCCGGGACAGGGTTCGATGAGCAGTTCTTC. It translates to CAWSVPGTGFDEQFF.

The chain recombines TRBV6-5 with TRBJ2-7; the D gene is possibly TRBD1 (6 bases). Trimming stripped 9 bases from V and 4 bases from J, with 19 bases between. CDR1 is MNHEY and CDR2 is SVGAGI in the germline V gene. This CDR3 comprises 14 residues. CDR3 in DNA: TGTGCCAGTTCCGGGCCAGGGGAATCATACGAGCAGTACTTC. The encoded protein is CASSGPGESYEQYF.

V is TRBV5-6 and J is TRBJ2-4; TRBD2 agrees at 12 bases. Germline V gives CDR1 SGHDT, CDR2 YYEEEE. Trimming took 4 bases from V and 0 from J; bases not matched to a gene: 2. CDR3 length: 16 amino acids. The DNA of the CDR3 is TGTGCCAGCAGCGCGGGACTAGCGGGAGCCAAAAACATTCAGTACTTC. Amino acid sequence: CASSAGLAGAKNIQYF.